A single sample is the source of the 31 T cell receptor beta chains below, sequenced in a study of regulatory T cells in long-lasting Graves disease. Time point defined: newly diagnosed GD, antithyroid drugs for less than 3 months. The TCR library was made from RNA extracted from PBMCs. Libraries of TCR beta came from iRepertoire HTBI primers plus Arm-PCR of CDR3 regions. TCRdb reprocessed the multiplex PCR reads with MiXCR, giving one entry per CDR3 protein. The repertoire has fewer than 350,000 distinct CDR3 sequences, 15% to 20% of them found once; the top ten carry around 36%. The specimen was peripheral blood mononuclear cells (PBMCs), collected at new diagnosis, from a patient treated with antithyroid drugs. These receptors came from a female donor with Graves disease.

This clonotype was detected many times. This chain links TRBV11-2 with TRBJ2-7; D is undetermined. Trimming shortened V by 1 base and J by 2 bases, and 9 bases separated the two germline ends. The V gene's germline CDR1 is SGHAT and CDR2 FQNNGV. The CDR3 contains 14 residues. CDR3 sequence reads: CASSLVAQTYEQYF. The CDR3 nucleotides read TGTGCCAGCAGCTTAGTGGCACAAACCTACGAGCAGTACTTC.

This chain links TRBV3-1 with TRBJ2-7, with 10 nucleotides matching TRBD2. Germline V gene sequence: CDR1 LGHDT, CDR2 YNNKEL (reference sequence). After removal of 1 base from V and 7 bases from J, the junction contained 7 bases not matched to a gene. The CDR3 consists of 15 residues. CDR3 residues: CASSQGGSGRWEQYF. The CDR3 nucleotides read TGTGCCAGCAGCCAAGGAGGTAGCGGGAGGTGGGAGCAGTACTTC.

Ten or more counts support this clonotype. The CDR3 DNA reads TGCGCCAGCTCACCGACTAGCCACGACTACGAGCAGTACTTC. Protein sequence: CASSPTSHDYEQYF. The chain has TRBV5-1 and TRBJ2-7, with TRBD2 identical over 7 bases. The CDR3 has 14 residues. In germline, CDR1 is SGHRS, CDR2 YFSETQ. V shed 7 bases and J 3 bases; nucleotides not matched to a gene: 10. Filled out from reference TRBV5-1 and TRBJ2-7, the complete variable domain reads KAGVTQTPRYLIKTRGQQVTLSCSPISGHRSVSWYQQTPGQGLQFLFEYFSETQRNKGNFPGRFSGRQFSNSRSEMNVSTLELGDSALYLCASSPTSHDYEQYFGPGTRLTVT.

This clonotype was detected many times. The chain has TRBV7-2 and TRBJ2-1; 9 nucleotides align to TRBD2. The CDR3 runs 15 residues. V lost 2 bases to trimming and J lost 4 bases; unmatched junction nucleotides: 3. Looked up from germline, CDR1 is SGHTA and CDR2 is FQGNSA. The CDR3 here is CASSLSGRLYNEQFF. CDR3 in DNA: TGTGCCAGCAGCTTAAGCGGGAGGCTATACAATGAGCAGTTCTTC.

J is TRBJ1-1 and V is TRBV27; the D gene is possibly TRBD1 (5 bases). V was pared by 8 bases and J by 4 bases, with 17 bases between. From germline, CDR1 is MNHEY and CDR2 SMNVEV (reference sequence). There are 14 residues in the CDR3. CDR3 nucleotides: TGTGCCAGCGGAGGCAGGTCCACAGGCACTGAAGCTTTCTTT. It specifies CASGGRSTGTEAFF.

V is TRBV6-1 and J is TRBJ2-1; 10 nucleotides line up with TRBD1. The CDR3 is 14 amino acids. The germline V gene has CDR1 MNHNS and CDR2 SASEGT. V dropped 10 bases and J dropped 4; count of bases not matched to a gene: 7. Here the CDR3 reads CATKGQGRYNEQFF. The DNA for the CDR3 is TGTGCCACCAAGGGACAGGGGAGATACAATGAGCAGTTCTTC.

This clonotype was seen only a few times. V usage is TRBV4-1 and J usage is TRBJ1-4; D uncertain. This CDR3 comprises 13 residues. Trimming shortened V by 1 base and J by 7 bases, and 7 bases separated the two germline ends. Germline V gives CDR1 MGHRA, CDR2 YSYEKL. CDR3 in amino acids: CASSQAAGEKLFF. The CDR3 bases are TGCGCCAGCAGCCAAGCCGCGGGTGAAAAACTGTTTTTT.

A single count supports this clonotype. This may stem from a read error, because a much larger clone lies one nucleotide away. This chain connects TRBV20-1 to TRBJ1-1; TRBD1 matches at 7 bases. Germline V gene lookup returns CDR1 DFQATT and CDR2 SNEGSKA (reference sequence). This CDR3 comprises 15 residues. CDR3 protein: CSARIDREVTTEALF. The CDR3 region has the DNA TGCAGTGCTAGAATTGACAGGGAAGTTACCACTGAAGCTCTCTTT.

This clonotype was detected many times. This chain connects TRBV27 to TRBJ2-1; D may correspond to TRBD1 or TRBD2 (7 bases each). The germline V gene has CDR1 MNHEY and CDR2 SMNVEV (reference sequence). This CDR3 has 16 amino acids. Trimming shortened V by 0 bases and J by 9 bases, and 18 bases separated the two germline ends. The CDR3 here is CASSLSRGRAFGEQFF. For the CDR3, the DNA is TGTGCCAGCAGTTTATCCAGGGGGAGGGCCTTCGGTGAGCAGTTCTTC.

The V and J genes are TRBV7-2 and TRBJ2-1, with 10 bases aligning to TRBD2. The CDR3 has 14 residues. Germline CDR1 and CDR2: SGHTA and FQGNSA. Trimming removed 4 bases from V and 6 bases from J; junction bases left unmatched: 3. The CDR3 region is CASSSGLAANEQFF. Here the CDR3 DNA reads TGTGCCAGCAGCTCCGGACTAGCGGCCAATGAGCAGTTCTTC.

This clonotype was detected many times. The rearrangement joins TRBV9 to TRBJ2-7, with D possibly being TRBD2 (7 bases). This CDR3 comprises 14 residues. Germline V gene lookup returns CDR1 SGDLS and CDR2 YYNGEE. V shed 3 bases and J shed 4 bases, with 14 bases lying between them. CDR3 in amino acids: CASSAGGGGYEQYF. The CDR3 DNA follows: TGTGCCAGCAGCGCGGGGGGAGGGGGATACGAGCAGTACTTC. Variable domain in full (rest from reference TRBV9 and TRBJ2-7): DSGVTQTPKHLITATGQRVTLRCSPRSGDLSVYWYQQSLDQGLQFLIQYYNGEERAKGNILERFSAQQFPDLHSELNLSSLELGDSALYFCASSAGGGGYEQYFGPGTRLTVT.

This clonotype occurred many times. The chain carries TRBV13 and TRBJ2-5, with 11 bases lining up with TRBD2. The CDR3 runs 17 residues. The junction had 8 bases not matched to a gene; V was cut back by 5 bases and J by 0 bases. From germline, CDR1 is PRHDT and CDR2 FYEKMQ (reference sequence). CDR3 amino acids: CASSRTLAGGDQETQYF. The CDR3 DNA is TGTGCCAGCAGCCGTACTCTAGCGGGAGGAGACCAAGAGACCCAGTACTTC.

This clonotype was found many times. The CDR3 sequence is CASSLGGLARETQYF. The CDR3 DNA follows: TGTGCCAGCAGCTTGGGTGGACTAGCGCGCGAGACCCAGTACTTC. This sequence joins TRBV11-3 and TRBJ2-5, with 9 nucleotides matching TRBD2. The CDR3 extends over 15 amino acids. The germline V gene has CDR1 SGHNT and CDR2 YENEEA. Trimming at V came to 3 bases and at J to 5 bases, leaving 7 bases not matched to a gene. Variable domain in full (rest from reference TRBV11-3 and TRBJ2-5): EAGVVQSPRYKIIEKKQPVAFWCNPISGHNTLYWYLQNLGQGPELLIRYENEEAVDDSQLPKDRFSAERLKGVDSTLKIQPAELGDSAVYLCASSLGGLARETQYFGPGTRLLVL.

This clonotype was found many times. The chain uses TRBV7-9 and TRBJ2-3; TRBD2 aligns across 13 bases. Germline CDR1 is SEHNR and CDR2 is FQNEAQ (reference sequence). V lost 1 base to trimming and J lost 5 bases; unmatched junction nucleotides: 0. The CDR3 has 15 residues. For the CDR3, the DNA is TGTGCCAGCAGCTTAGGACTAGCGGGAGGAGATACGCAGTATTTT. This codes for CASSLGLAGGDTQYF. Supplemented by reference TRBV7-9 and TRBJ2-3, the full variable domain reads DTGVSQNPRHKITKRGQNVTFRCDPISEHNRLYWYRQTLGQGPEFLTYFQNEAQLEKSRLLSDRFSAERPKGSFSTLEIQRTEQGDSAMYLCASSLGLAGGDTQYFGPGTRLTVL.

The rearrangement links TRBV20-1 to TRBJ1-1, with 7 bases identical to TRBD1. Germline lookup yields CDR1 DFQATT and CDR2 SNEGSKA (reference sequence). This CDR3 spans 11 amino acids. The junction had 5 bases not matched to a gene; V was cut back by 5 bases and J by 8 bases. The DNA of the CDR3 is TGCAGTGCTCCACAGGGGCTAGAAGCTTTCTTT. Protein sequence: CSAPQGLEAFF.

The sample holds many counts of this clonotype. A read error may produce the germline difference seen at one junction end. The rearrangement uses TRBV28 and TRBJ1-6; tentatively, D is TRBD1 (6 bases). CDR1 MDHEN and CDR2 SYDVKM come from the germline V gene. CDR3 length: 16 amino acids. CDR3 sequence: CASRDRDTSFNSPLHF. In DNA form, the CDR3 reads TGTGCCAGCAGGGATCGGGACACCTCCTTTAATTCACCCCTCCACTTT.

The chain links TRBV19 to TRBJ1-4; maybe TRBD1 (5 bases). V lost 5 bases to trimming and J lost 1 base, with 17 bases between them. This CDR3 spans 17 amino acids. Germline CDR1 reads LNHDA; CDR2 reads SQIVND (reference sequence). CDR3 sequence (DNA): TGTGCCAGTAGTGACCGGGGGGGTACGGGAACTAATGAAAAACTGTTTTTT. This encodes CASSDRGGTGTNEKLFF.

This clonotype was observed many times. The gene calls are TRBV29-1 and TRBJ2-7; 10 bases match TRBD1. There are 21 residues in the CDR3. After removal of 6 bases from V and 4 bases from J, the junction contained 30 bases not matched to a gene. Germline CDR1 SQVTM, CDR2 ANQGSEA. CDR3 coding DNA: TGCAGCGTACGGGCCGGGACAGGGGTCCTAGGACTAGCATCTAGGAAGTACGAGCAGTACTTC. It translates to CSVRAGTGVLGLASRKYEQYF.

This clonotype was observed many times. V usage is TRBV11-2 and J usage is TRBJ2-1; TRBD2 aligns across 13 bases. V shed 6 bases, J shed 5 bases, and the junction held 7 bases outside the gene matches. Germline V gene sequence: CDR1 SGHAT, CDR2 FQNNGV. This CDR3 contains 16 residues. The CDR3 protein is CASRRLAGGVHNEQFF. CDR3 coding DNA: TGTGCCAGCAGACGACTAGCGGGAGGCGTTCACAATGAGCAGTTCTTC.

This clonotype showed up many times. The chain employs TRBV27 and TRBJ2-7; TRBD1 is a possible D gene (5 bases). The germline V gene has CDR1 MNHEY and CDR2 SMNVEV (reference sequence). The CDR3 is 15 amino acids. V was shortened by 5 bases and J by 0 bases, with 14 bases between the two germline ends. CDR3 sequence (DNA): TGTGCCAGCAGTCGCCTTGGCAGGGACTCCTACGAGCAGTACTTC. Protein product: CASSRLGRDSYEQYF.

The sample holds many counts of this clonotype. CDR3 in DNA: TGTGCCAGCAGCGCTGGGACTAGCGGGAATTTCTCTGGGGCCAACGTCCTGACTTTC. This translates into CASSAGTSGNFSGANVLTF. V usage is TRBV7-9 and J usage is TRBJ2-6; 13 positions agree with TRBD2. CDR1 is SEHNR and CDR2 is FQNEAQ in the germline V gene (reference sequence). V lost 5 bases to trimming and J lost 0 bases; unmatched junction nucleotides: 7. The CDR3 extends over 19 amino acids.

This clonotype was recorded at least ten times. This sequence joins TRBV6-1 and TRBJ1-3; tentatively, D is TRBD1 (5 bases). Germline V gene sequence: CDR1 MNHNS, CDR2 SASEGT. Trimming took off 6 bases at V and 0 bases at J, with 12 bases between the two ends. CDR3 size: 15 residues. The CDR3 DNA sequence: TGTGCCAGCAGACCCGACAGCCGCTCTGGAAACACCATATATTTT. Amino acid sequence: CASRPDSRSGNTIYF.

CDR3 protein: CASSGQGEGLNEQFF. The CDR3 region has the DNA TGTGCCAGCAGCGGACAGGGCGAAGGACTCAATGAGCAGTTCTTC. V and J are TRBV9 and TRBJ2-4, with 7 bases fitting TRBD1. The J call is in doubt because the DNA end fits TRBJ2-1 better. The germline CDR1 and CDR2 sequences are SGDLS and YYNGEE. This CDR3 is 15 amino acids long.

This chain connects TRBV7-2 to TRBJ2-7, with D unresolved. V dropped 7 bases and J dropped 3 bases, with 10 bases sitting between them. The CDR3 is 12 residues long. In germline, CDR1 is SGHTA, CDR2 FQGNSA. The CDR3 DNA follows: TGTGCCAGCACCCGGACCTACTACGAGCAGTACTTC. Protein product: CASTRTYYEQYF.

To note about this clonotype: A read error is the likely source, as a far larger clone sits one nucleotide away. Since the CDR3 does not end with the conserved phenylalanine or tryptophan, this likely comes from a read error. The chain has TRBV11-2 and TRBJ2-7; TRBD2 agrees at 14 bases. The J call may be wrong; the DNA end is better matched by TRBJ2-5. The germline gives CDR1 SGHAT, CDR2 FQNNGV. CDR3 length equals 16 residues. In DNA form, the CDR3 reads TGTGCCAGCAGCTCCGGACTAGCGGGAGGAGGGGTGACCCAGTACTCC. As protein: CASSSGLAGGGVTQYS.

This clonotype has only a few counts. This chain joins TRBV4-1 and TRBJ2-1; possible D gene TRBD2, 6 bases. The CDR3 covers 10 residues. V was pared by 9 bases and J by 6 bases, with 6 bases between. CDR1 is MGHRA and CDR2 is YSYEKL in the germline V gene. CDR3 amino acids: CARGGNEQFF. DNA of the CDR3: TGCGCCAGGGGGGGCAATGAGCAGTTCTTC.

This clonotype was observed many times. Written as DNA, the CDR3 is TGTGCCAGCAGCTTAGCTGGAGCGGGAGGCCCTGCCGATACGCAGTATTTT. Translation: CASSLAGAGGPADTQYF. The V gene is TRBV7-2, the J gene TRBJ2-3; 9 bases are shared with TRBD2. From germline, CDR1 is SGHTA and CDR2 FQGNSA. The V gene end was trimmed by 0 bases and the J gene end by 6 bases; junction bases not matched to a gene: 10. The CDR3 has 17 residues.

This clonotype was found many times. The V gene is TRBV2, the J gene TRBJ2-1; TRBD2 matches at 12 bases. The CDR3 runs 17 residues. Losses at the gene ends were 7 bases for V and 6 bases for J; bases not matched to a gene: 13. From germline, CDR1 is SNHLY and CDR2 FYNNEI. CDR3 sequence reads: CASNQGLAGYGVNEQFF. The CDR3 coding sequence is TGTGCCAGCAACCAAGGACTAGCGGGATACGGCGTCAATGAGCAGTTCTTC.

There are a few counts of this clonotype. The rearrangement uses TRBV5-1 and TRBJ1-1; the D gene is possibly TRBD1 (6 bases). This CDR3 has 15 amino acids. V lost 2 bases and J lost 3, with 14 bases in between. Germline V gives CDR1 SGHRS, CDR2 YFSETQ. In DNA form, the CDR3 reads TGCGCCAGCAGCTTACAGGGATGGGCGGACACTGAAGCTTTCTTT. It encodes CASSLQGWADTEAFF.

This clonotype was found a few times. The genes are TRBV28 and TRBJ2-5, with 7 bases identical to TRBD1. The CDR3 has 16 amino acids. Germline V gene data show CDR1 as MDHEN and CDR2 as SYDVKM. J was trimmed by 1 base and V by 7 bases; bases with no gene match: 12. The DNA for the CDR3 is TGTGCCAGCACCGCACTTGAAGGGGACAGCCAAGAGACCCAGTACTTC. This encodes CASTALEGDSQETQYF.

This clonotype was seen a handful of times. V and J are TRBV20-1 and TRBJ2-5, with 12 nucleotides matching TRBD2. The CDR3 is made up of 14 amino acids. The germline gives CDR1 DFQATT, CDR2 SNEGSKA (reference sequence). CDR3 loop: CSATRTSGEETQYF. Written as DNA, the CDR3 is TGCAGCGCAACAAGGACTAGCGGGGAAGAGACCCAGTACTTC.